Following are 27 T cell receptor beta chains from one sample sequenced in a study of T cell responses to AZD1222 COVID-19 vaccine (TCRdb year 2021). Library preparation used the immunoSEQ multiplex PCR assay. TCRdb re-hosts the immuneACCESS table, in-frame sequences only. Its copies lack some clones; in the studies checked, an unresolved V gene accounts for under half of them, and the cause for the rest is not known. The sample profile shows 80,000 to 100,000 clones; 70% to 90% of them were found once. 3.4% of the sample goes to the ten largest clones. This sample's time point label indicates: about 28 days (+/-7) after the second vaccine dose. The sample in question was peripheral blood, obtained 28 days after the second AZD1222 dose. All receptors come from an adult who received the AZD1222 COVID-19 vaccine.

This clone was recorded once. CDR3 sequence: CASRKRESPEQYF. The CDR3 DNA reads TGTGCCAGCAGGAAGCGGGAGTCGCCCGAGCAGTACTTC. J is TRBJ2-7 and V is TRBV5-8; the match to TRBD2 covers 8 bases. The germline V gene encodes CDR1 SGHTS and CDR2 YDEGEE. V gave up 5 bases and J gave up 6 bases; unmatched junction bases: 7. The CDR3 covers 13 residues.

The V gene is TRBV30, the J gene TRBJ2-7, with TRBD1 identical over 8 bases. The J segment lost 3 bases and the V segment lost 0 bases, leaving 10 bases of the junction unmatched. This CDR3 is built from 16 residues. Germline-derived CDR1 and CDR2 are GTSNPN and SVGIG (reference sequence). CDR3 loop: CAWSVQRQGRSYEQYF. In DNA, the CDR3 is TGTGCCTGGAGTGTGCAACGACAGGGGAGGAGCTACGAGCAGTACTTC.

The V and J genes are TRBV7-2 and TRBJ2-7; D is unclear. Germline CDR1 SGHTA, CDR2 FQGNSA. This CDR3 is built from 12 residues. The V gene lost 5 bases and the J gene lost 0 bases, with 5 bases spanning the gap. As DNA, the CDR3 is TGTGCCAGCAGCGGAGACTCCTACGAGCAGTACTTC. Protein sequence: CASSGDSYEQYF.

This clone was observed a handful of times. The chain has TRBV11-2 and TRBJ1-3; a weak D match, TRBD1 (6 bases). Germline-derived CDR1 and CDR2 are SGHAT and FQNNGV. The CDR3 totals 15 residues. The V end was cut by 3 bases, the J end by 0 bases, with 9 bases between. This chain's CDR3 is CASSFTTGSGNTIYF. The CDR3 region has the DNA TGTGCCAGCAGCTTTACGACAGGCTCTGGAAACACCATATATTTT.

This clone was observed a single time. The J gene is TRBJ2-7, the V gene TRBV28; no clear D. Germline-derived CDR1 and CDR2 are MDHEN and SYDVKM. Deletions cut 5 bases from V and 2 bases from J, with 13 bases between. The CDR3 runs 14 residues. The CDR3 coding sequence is TGTGCCAGCAGTCTCCATAAGCCCACCTACGAGCAGTACTTC. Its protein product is CASSLHKPTYEQYF.

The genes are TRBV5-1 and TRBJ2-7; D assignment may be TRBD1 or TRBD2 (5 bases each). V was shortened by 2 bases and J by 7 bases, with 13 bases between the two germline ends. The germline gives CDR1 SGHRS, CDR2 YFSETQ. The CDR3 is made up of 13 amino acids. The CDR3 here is CASSLARDGEQYF. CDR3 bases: TGCGCCAGCAGCTTAGCAAGGGACGGTGAGCAGTACTTC.

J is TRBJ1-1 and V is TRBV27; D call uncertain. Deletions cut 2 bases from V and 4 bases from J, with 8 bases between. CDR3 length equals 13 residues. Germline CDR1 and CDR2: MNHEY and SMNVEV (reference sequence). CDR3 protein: CASSLGLGTEAFF. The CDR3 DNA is TGTGCCAGCAGTTTAGGCCTGGGCACTGAAGCTTTCTTT.

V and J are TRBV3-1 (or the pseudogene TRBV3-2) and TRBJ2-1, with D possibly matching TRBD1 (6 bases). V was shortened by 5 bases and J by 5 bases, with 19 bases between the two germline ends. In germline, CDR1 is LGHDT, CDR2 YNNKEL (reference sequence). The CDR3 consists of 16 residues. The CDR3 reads CASSARHRDFNNEQFF. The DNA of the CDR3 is TGTGCCAGCAGCGCACGACACAGGGATTTTAACAATGAGCAGTTCTTC.

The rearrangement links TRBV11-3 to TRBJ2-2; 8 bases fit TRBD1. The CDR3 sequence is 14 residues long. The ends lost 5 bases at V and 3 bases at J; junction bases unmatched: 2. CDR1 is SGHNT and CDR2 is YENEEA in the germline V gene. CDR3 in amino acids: CASSKTGDTGELFF. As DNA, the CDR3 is TGTGCCAGCAGCAAGACAGGGGACACCGGGGAGCTGTTTTTT.

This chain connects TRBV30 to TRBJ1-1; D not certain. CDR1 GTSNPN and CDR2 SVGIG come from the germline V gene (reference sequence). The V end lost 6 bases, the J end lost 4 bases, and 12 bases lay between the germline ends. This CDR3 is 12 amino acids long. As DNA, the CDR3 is TGTGCCTGCTTCCCCTCGGGCACTGAAGCTTTCTTT. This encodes CACFPSGTEAFF.

CDR3 sequence: CASNGPEGEKLFF. CDR3 sequence (DNA): TGCGCCAGCAATGGCCCGGAGGGCGAAAAACTGTTTTTT. V usage is TRBV4-1 and J usage is TRBJ1-4; D is unclear. CDR1 MGHRA and CDR2 YSYEKL come from the germline V gene. Trimming pared 7 bases from V and 8 bases from J, leaving 14 bases between. This CDR3 region has 13 residues.

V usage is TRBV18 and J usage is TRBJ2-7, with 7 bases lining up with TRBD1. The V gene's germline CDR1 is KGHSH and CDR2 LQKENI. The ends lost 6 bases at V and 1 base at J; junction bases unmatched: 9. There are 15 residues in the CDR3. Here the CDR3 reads CASSPRGGNSYEQYF. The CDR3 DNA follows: TGTGCCAGCTCCCCTCGAGGGGGCAATTCCTACGAGCAGTACTTC. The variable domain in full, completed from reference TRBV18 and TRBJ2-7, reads NAGVMQNPRHLVRRRGQEARLRCSPMKGHSHVYWYRQLPEEGLKFMVYLQKENIIDESGMPKERFSAEFPKEGPSILRIQQVVRGDSAAYFCASSPRGGNSYEQYFGPGTRLTVT.

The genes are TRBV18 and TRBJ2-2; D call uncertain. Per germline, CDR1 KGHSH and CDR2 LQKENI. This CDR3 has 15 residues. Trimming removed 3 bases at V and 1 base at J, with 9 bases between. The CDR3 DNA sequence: TGTGCCAGCTCACCGGGGATCCTGAACACCGGGGAGCTGTTTTTT. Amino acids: CASSPGILNTGELFF.

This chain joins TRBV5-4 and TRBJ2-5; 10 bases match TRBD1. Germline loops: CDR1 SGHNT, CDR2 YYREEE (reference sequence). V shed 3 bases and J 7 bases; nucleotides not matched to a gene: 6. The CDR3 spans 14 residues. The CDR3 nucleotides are TGTGCCAGCAGCTCCAAGGACAGGGGGTGGACCCAGTACTTC. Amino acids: CASSSKDRGWTQYF.

DNA for the CDR3: TGTGCCAGTAGTAATGGGGACATTTCGGGTAATGAAAAACTGTTTTTT. Translated: CASSNGDISGNEKLFF. The chain recombines TRBV19 with TRBJ1-4, with D perhaps matching TRBD1 (6 bases). Germline assignment: CDR1 LNHDA and CDR2 SQIVND (reference sequence). This CDR3 contains 16 residues. Deletions cut 4 bases from V and 4 bases from J, with 16 bases between.

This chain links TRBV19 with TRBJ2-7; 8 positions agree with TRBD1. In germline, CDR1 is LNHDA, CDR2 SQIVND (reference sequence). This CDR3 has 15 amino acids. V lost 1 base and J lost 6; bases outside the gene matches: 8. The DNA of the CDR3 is TGTGCCAGTAGTATAGCAACAGGGGGGCTAAGCGAGCAGTACTTC. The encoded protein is CASSIATGGLSEQYF.

The CDR3 nucleotides are TGTGCCAGCAGCTTAGAATTCGGTTTGGGGAACACTGAAGCTTTCTTT. It specifies CASSLEFGLGNTEAFF. This rearrangement joins TRBV11-2 to TRBJ1-1; D gene uncertain. The V gene lost 0 bases and the J gene lost 1 base, with 12 bases spanning the gap. CDR3 length equals 16 residues. Looked up from germline, CDR1 is SGHAT and CDR2 is FQNNGV.

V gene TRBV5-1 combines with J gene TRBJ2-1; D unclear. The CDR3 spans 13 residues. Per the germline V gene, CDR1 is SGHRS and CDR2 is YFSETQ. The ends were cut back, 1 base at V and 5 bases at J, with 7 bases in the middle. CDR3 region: CASSLSQNNEQFF. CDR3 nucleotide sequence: TGCGCCAGCAGCTTGTCCCAAAACAATGAGCAGTTCTTC.

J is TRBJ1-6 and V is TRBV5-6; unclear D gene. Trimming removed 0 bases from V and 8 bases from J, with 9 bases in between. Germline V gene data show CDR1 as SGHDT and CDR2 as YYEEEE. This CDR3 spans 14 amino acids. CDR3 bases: TGTGCCAGCAGCTTGGGTCAGGATCATTCACCCCTCCACTTT. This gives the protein CASSLGQDHSPLHF.

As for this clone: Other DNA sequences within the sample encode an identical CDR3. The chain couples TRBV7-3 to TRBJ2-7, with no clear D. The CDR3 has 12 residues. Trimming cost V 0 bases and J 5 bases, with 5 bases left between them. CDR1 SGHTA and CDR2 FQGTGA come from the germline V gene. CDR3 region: CASSLTGHEQYF. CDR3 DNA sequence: TGTGCCAGCAGCTTAACTGGCCACGAGCAGTACTTC.

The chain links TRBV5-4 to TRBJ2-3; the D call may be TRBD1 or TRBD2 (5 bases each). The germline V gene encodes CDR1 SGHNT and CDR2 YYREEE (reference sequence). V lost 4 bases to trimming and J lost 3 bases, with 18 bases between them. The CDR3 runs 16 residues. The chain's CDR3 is CASSPGPPTLTDTQYF. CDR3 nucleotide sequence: TGTGCCAGCAGCCCGGGACCCCCGACTCTAACAGATACGCAGTATTTT.

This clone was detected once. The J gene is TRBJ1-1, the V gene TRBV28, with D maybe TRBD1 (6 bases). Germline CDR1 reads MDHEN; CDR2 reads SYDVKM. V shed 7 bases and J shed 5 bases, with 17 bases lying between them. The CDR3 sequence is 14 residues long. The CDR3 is CASITTLRGTEAFF. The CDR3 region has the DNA TGTGCCAGCATCACGACCCTAAGGGGGACTGAAGCTTTCTTT.

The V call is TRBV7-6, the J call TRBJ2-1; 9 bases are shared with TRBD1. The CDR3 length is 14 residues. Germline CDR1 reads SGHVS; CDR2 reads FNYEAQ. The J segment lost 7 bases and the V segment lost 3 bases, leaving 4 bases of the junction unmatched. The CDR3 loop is CASSFPGQGNEQFF. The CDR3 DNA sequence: TGTGCCAGCAGCTTTCCGGGACAGGGAAATGAGCAGTTCTTC.

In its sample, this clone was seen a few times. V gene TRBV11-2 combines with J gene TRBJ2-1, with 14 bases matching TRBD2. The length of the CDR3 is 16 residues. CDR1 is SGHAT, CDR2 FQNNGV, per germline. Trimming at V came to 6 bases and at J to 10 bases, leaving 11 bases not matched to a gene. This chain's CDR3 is CASRRTSGRRSREQFF. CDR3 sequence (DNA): TGTGCCAGCAGGCGGACTAGCGGGAGGAGATCAAGAGAGCAGTTCTTC.

Here the CDR3 reads CASNFQDRVHEQYF. The CDR3 nucleotides are TGTGCCAGCAACTTCCAGGACAGGGTCCACGAGCAGTACTTC. The chain couples TRBV28 to TRBJ2-7, with 8 bases matching TRBD1. Trimming took 7 bases from V and 5 from J; bases not matched to a gene: 10. This CDR3 is 14 amino acids long. Germline V CDR1 and CDR2: MDHEN, SYDVKM.

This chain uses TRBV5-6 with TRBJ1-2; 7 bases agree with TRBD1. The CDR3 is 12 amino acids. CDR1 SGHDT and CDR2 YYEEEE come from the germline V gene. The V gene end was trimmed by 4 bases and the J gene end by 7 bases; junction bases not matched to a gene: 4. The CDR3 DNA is TGTGCCAGCAGCCTGACAGGGAGTGGCTACACCTTC. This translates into CASSLTGSGYTF.

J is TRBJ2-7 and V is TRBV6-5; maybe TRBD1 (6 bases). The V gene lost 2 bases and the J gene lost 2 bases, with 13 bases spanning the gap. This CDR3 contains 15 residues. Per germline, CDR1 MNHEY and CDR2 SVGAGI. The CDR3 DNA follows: TGTGCCAGCAGTTACGGACAGCTCCCTCCCTACGAGCAGTACTTC. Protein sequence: CASSYGQLPPYEQYF.